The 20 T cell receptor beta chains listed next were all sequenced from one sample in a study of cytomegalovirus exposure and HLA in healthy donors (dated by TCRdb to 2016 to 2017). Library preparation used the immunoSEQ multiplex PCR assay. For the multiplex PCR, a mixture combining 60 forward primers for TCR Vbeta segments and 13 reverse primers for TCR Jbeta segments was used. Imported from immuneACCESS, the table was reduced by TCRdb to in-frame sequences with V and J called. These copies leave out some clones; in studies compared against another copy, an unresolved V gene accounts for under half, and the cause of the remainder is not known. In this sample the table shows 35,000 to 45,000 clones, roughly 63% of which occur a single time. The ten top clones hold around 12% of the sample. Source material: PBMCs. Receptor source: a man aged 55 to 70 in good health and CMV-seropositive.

For the CDR3, the DNA is TGCGCCAGCAGCTCGACACGAGACAGGTCCCAGCATTTT. Encoded protein: CASSSTRDRSQHF. V is TRBV4-1 and J is TRBJ1-5; maybe TRBD1 (6 bases). Trimming pared 5 bases from V and 11 bases from J, leaving 16 bases between. The V gene's germline CDR1 is MGHRA and CDR2 YSYEKL. CDR3 length equals 13 residues.

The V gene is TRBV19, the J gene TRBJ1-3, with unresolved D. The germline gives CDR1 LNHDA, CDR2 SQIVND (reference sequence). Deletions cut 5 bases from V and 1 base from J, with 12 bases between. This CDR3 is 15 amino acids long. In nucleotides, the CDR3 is TGTGCCAGTAGTCCTTACGGAGGGTCTGGAAACACCATATATTTT. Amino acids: CASSPYGGSGNTIYF.

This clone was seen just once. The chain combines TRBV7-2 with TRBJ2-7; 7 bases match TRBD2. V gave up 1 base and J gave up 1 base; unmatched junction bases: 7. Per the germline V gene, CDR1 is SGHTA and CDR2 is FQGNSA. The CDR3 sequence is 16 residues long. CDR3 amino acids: CASSLVGTSVSYEQYF. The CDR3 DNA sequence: TGTGCCAGCAGCTTAGTCGGAACTAGCGTTTCCTACGAGCAGTACTTC.

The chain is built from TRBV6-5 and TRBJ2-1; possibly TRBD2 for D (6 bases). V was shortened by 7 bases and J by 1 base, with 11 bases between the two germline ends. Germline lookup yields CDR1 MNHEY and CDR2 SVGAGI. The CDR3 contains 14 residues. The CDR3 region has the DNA TGTGCCAGCAAATTCGGGGGATCCTACAATGAGCAGTTCTTC. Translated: CASKFGGSYNEQFF.

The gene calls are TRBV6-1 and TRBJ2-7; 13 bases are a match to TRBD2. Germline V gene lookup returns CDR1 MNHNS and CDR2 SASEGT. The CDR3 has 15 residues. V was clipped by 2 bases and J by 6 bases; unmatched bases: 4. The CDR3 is CASSEPGLAGIEQYF. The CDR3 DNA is TGTGCCAGCAGTGAACCGGGACTAGCGGGAATCGAGCAGTACTTC.

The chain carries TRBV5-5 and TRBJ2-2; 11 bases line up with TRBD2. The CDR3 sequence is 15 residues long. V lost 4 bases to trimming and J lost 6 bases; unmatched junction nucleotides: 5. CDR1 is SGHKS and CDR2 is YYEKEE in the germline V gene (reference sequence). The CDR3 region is CASSQLAGAPGELFF. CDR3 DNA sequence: TGTGCCAGCAGCCAACTAGCGGGAGCCCCCGGGGAGCTGTTTTTT. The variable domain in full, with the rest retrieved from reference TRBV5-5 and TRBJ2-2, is DAGVTQSPTHLIKTRGQQVTLRCSPISGHKSVSWYQQVLGQGPQFIFQYYEKEERGRGNFPDRFSARQFPNYSSELNVNALLLGDSALYLCASSQLAGAPGELFFGEGSRLTVL.

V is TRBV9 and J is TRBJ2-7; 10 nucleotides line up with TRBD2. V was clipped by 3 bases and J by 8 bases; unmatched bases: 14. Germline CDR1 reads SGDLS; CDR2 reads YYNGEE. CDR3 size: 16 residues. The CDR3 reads CASSAGLAEHSLKQYF. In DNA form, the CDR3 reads TGTGCCAGCAGCGCCGGACTAGCGGAGCACTCTCTTAAGCAGTACTTC.

The CDR3 sequence: CATSRGSYEQYF. The DNA for the CDR3 is TGTGCCACCAGTCGCGGTTCCTACGAGCAGTACTTC. The chain employs TRBV19 and TRBJ2-7; D is unresolved. The CDR3 is 12 amino acids. V shed 10 bases and J shed 1 base, with 11 bases lying between them. Germline assignment: CDR1 LNHDA and CDR2 SQIVND (reference sequence).

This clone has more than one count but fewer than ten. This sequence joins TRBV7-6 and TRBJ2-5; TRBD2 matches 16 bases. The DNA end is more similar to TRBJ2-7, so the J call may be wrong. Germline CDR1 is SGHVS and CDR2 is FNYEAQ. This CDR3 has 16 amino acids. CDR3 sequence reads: CARGLAGGGSSYEQYF. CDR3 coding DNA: TGTGCCAGGGGACTAGCGGGAGGGGGGAGCTCCTACGAGCAGTACTTC.

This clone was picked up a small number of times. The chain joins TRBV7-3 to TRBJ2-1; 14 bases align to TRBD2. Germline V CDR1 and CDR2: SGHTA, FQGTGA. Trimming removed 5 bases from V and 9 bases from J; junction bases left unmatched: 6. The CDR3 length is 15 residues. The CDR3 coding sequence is TGTGCCAGCAGCCCATTAGGACTAGCGGGAGGTGAGCAGTTCTTC. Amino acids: CASSPLGLAGGEQFF.

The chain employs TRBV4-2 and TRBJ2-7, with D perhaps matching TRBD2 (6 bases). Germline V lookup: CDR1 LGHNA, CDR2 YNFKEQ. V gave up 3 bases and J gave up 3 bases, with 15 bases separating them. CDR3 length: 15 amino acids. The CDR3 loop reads CASSQGDNGGYEQYF. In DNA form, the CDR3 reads TGTGCCAGCAGCCAGGGAGACAACGGGGGCTACGAGCAGTACTTC.

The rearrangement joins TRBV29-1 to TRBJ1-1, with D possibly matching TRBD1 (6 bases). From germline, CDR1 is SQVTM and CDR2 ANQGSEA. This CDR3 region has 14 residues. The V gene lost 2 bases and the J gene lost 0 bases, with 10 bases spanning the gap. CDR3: CSVELGTMNTEAFF. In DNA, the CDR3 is TGCAGCGTTGAACTCGGGACAATGAACACTGAAGCTTTCTTT.

The CDR3 DNA sequence: TGTGCCAGCAGCAGAAGGGGGAACACCGGGGAGCTGTTTTTT. Translating gives CASSRRGNTGELFF. The J gene is TRBJ2-2, the V gene TRBV6-5; possibly TRBD1 for D (5 bases). The CDR3 spans 14 residues. Germline loops: CDR1 MNHEY, CDR2 SVGAGI. V was shortened by 6 bases and J by 1 base, with 9 bases between the two germline ends.

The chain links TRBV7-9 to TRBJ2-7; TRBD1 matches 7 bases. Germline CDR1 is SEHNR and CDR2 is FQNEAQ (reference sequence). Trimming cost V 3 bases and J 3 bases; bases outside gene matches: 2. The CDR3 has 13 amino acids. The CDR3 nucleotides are TGTGCCAGCAGCTTTGACAGGGTCTACGAGCAGTACTTC. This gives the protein CASSFDRVYEQYF.

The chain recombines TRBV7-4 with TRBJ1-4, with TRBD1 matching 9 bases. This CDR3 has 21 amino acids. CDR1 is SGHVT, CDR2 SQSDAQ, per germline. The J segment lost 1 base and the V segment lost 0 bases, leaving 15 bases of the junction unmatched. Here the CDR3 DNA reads TGTGCCAGCAGCTTAGCTAGGAAGTCCGACAGGGGGATTAAAACTAATGAAAAACTGTTTTTT. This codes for CASSLARKSDRGIKTNEKLFF.

CDR3 region: CASSSLAARGDNEQFF. The CDR3 DNA reads as TGTGCCAGCAGCTCACTAGCGGCACGGGGGGACAATGAGCAGTTCTTC. The rearrangement uses TRBV5-5 and TRBJ2-1; 8 positions agree with TRBD2. Germline-derived CDR1 and CDR2 are SGHKS and YYEKEE (reference sequence). J was trimmed by 5 bases and V by 3 bases; bases with no gene match: 10. The CDR3 extends over 16 amino acids.

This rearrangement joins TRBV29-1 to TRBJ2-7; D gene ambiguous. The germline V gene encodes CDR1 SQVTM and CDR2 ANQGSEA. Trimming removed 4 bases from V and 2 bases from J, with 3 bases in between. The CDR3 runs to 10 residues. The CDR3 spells CSVVTYEQYF. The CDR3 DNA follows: TGCAGCGTTGTAACCTACGAGCAGTACTTC.

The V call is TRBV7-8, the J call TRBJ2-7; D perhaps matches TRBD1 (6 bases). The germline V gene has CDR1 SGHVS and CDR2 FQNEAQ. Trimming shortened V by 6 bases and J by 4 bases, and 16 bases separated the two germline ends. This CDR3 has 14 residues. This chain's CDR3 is CASSSQGLGYEQYF. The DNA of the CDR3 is TGTGCCAGCAGTTCGCAGGGGCTCGGGTACGAGCAGTACTTC.

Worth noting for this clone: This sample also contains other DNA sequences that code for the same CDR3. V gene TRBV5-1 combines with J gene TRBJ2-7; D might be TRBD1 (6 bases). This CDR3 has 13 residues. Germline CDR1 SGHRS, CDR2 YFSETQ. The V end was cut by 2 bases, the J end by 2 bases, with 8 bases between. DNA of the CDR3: TGCGCCAGCAGCTTTGACAGGACCTACGAGCAGTACTTC. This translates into CASSFDRTYEQYF.

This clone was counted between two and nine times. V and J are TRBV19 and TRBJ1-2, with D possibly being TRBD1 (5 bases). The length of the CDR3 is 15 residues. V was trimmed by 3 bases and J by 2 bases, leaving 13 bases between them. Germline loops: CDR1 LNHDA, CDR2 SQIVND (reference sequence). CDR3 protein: CASSIPQGGNYGYTF. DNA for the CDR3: TGTGCCAGTAGTATCCCCCAGGGAGGGAACTATGGCTACACCTTC.